This T cell receptor beta chain came from a study of spatial heterogeneity in lung cancer. General study points: Counts of expanded alpha and beta TCRs within tumors tracked the tumor nonsynonymous mutation count.

As for this clonotype: As yet, its antigen is unknown.

TCRdb passed the 5' RACE reads through MiXCR, listing each CDR3 protein once. The profile shows 100,000 or so distinct CDR3 sequences, roughly 4.5% of them singletons. As to time point: sample taken at primary tumor resection. V shed 7 bases, J shed 3 bases, and the junction held 4 bases outside the gene matches. Germline V gene lookup returns CDR1 WSHSY and CDR2 SAAADI. CDR3 length: 13 amino acids. This TCR was sampled from a male donor with early-stage non-small cell lung cancer. The source was lung tumor tissue, collected at surgery. The V call is TRBV10-2, the J call TRBJ2-7; 9 positions agree with TRBD2. The CDR3: CASTTAGGYEQYF. DNA for the CDR3: TGCGCCAGCACAACAGCGGGGGGCTACGAGCAGTACTTC.